The entry below describes one TCR beta chain. Its specificity is not known. This record comes from a study of post-analysis software for immune sequencing data. Researchers reported that TCR beta cDNA libraries carried unique molecular identifiers. It was from approximately 0.91 to 9.4 million T cells that around 500,000 cDNA molecules came. One entry per CDR3 protein, called by TCRdb with MiXCR from the PCR reads. The sample yields about 430,000 distinct CDR3 sequences, approximately 39% seen once. Findings and limits, study-wide: Significantly lower normalized Chao1 diversity was found in patients with multiple sclerosis relative to controls.

The sequenced sample was blood. The receptor was derived from a girl aged 2 to 10 with multiple sclerosis.

Here the CDR3 DNA reads TGTGCCAGCAGCCAAACTAGAGGTAGCACAGATACGCAGTATTTT. It translates to CASSQTRGSTDTQYF. V is TRBV3-1 and J is TRBJ2-3; D might be TRBD2 (5 bases). The CDR3 totals 15 residues. Trimming removed 2 bases from V and 0 bases from J, with 9 bases in between. Per the germline V gene, CDR1 is LGHDT and CDR2 is YNNKEL (reference sequence).